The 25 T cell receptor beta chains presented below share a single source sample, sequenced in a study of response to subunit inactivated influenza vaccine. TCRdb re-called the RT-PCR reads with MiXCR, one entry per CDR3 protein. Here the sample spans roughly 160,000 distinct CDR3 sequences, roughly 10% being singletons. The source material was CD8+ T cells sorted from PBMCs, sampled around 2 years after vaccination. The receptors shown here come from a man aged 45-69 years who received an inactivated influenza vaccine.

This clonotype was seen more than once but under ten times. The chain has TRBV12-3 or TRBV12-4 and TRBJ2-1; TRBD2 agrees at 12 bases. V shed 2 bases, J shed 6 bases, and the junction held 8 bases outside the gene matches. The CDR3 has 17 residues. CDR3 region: CASSLIPRLAGANEQFF. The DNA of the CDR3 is TGTGCCAGCAGTTTAATCCCACGACTAGCGGGAGCCAATGAGCAGTTCTTC.

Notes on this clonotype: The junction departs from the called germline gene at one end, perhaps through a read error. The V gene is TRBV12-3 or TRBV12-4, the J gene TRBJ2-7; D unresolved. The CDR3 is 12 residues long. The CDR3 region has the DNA TGTGCCGGCAGTCGAAGGGACTACGAGCAGTACTTC. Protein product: CAGSRRDYEQYF.

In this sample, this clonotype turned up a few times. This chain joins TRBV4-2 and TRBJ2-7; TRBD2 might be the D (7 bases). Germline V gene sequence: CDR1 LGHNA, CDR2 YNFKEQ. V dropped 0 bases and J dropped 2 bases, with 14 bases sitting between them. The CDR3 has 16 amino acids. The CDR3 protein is CASSQDSAGAAYEQYF. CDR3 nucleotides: TGTGCCAGCAGCCAAGATTCGGCGGGGGCTGCCTACGAGCAGTACTTC.

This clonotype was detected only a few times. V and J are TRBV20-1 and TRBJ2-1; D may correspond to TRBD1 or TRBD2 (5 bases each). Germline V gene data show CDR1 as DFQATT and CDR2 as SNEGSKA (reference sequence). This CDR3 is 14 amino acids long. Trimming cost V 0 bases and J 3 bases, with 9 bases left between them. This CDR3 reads CSAREGVGYNEQFF. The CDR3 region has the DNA TGCAGTGCTAGAGAGGGGGTGGGCTACAATGAGCAGTTCTTC.

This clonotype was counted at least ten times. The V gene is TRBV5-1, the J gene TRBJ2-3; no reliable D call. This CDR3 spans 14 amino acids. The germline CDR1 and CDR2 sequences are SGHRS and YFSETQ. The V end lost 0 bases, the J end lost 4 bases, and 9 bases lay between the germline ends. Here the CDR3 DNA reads TGCGCCAGCAGCTTGGAAAAGGGCCCAGATACGCAGTATTTT. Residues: CASSLEKGPDTQYF.

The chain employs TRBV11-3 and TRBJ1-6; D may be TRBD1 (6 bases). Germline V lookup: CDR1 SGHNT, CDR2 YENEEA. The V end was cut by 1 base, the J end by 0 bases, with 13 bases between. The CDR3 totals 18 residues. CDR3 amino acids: CASSLGGTLSSYNSPLHF. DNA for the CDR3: TGTGCCAGCAGCTTAGGGGGGACACTGAGCTCCTATAATTCACCCCTCCACTTT.

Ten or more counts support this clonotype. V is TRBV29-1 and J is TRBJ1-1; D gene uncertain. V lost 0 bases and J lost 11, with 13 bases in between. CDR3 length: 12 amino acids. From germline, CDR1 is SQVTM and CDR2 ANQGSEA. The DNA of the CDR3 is TGCAGCGTTGAAGAGTCCCCTCACGAGGCTTTCTTT. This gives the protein CSVEESPHEAFF.

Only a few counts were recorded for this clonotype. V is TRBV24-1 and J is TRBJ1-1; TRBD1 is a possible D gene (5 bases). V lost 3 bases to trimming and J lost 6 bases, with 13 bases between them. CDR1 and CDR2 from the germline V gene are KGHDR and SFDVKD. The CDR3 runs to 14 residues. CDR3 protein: CATSDTGTGSEAFF. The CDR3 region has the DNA TGTGCCACCAGTGATACCGGGACGGGGTCTGAAGCTTTCTTT.

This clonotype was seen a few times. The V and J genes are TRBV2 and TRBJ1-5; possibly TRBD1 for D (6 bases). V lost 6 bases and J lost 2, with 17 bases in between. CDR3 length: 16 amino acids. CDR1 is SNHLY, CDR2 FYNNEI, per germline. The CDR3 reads CASSELRGDGNQPQHF. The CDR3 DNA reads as TGTGCCAGCAGCGAACTGAGGGGGGATGGCAATCAGCCCCAGCATTTT.

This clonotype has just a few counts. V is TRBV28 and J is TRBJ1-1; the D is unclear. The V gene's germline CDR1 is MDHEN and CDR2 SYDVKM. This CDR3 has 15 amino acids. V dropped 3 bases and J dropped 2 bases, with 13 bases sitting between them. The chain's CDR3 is CASSFHLTLNTEAFF. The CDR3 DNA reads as TGTGCCAGCAGTTTCCACTTGACCTTAAACACTGAAGCTTTCTTT.

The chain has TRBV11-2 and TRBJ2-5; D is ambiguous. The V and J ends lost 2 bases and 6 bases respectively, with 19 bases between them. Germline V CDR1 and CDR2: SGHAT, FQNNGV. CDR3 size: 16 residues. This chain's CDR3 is CASSLHVNDLLKTQYF. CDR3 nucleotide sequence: TGTGCCAGCAGCTTACACGTTAATGACTTGTTGAAGACCCAGTACTTC.

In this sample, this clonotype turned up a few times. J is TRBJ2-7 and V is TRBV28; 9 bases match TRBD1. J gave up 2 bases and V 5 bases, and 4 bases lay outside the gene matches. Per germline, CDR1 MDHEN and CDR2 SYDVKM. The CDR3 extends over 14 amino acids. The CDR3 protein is CASSHRGPPYEQYF. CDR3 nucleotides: TGTGCCAGCAGTCACAGGGGGCCCCCCTACGAGCAGTACTTC.

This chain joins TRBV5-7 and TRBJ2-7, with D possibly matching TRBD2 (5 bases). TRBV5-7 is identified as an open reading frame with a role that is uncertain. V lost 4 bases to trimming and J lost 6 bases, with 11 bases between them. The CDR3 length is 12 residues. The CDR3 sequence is CASSRRGCEQYF. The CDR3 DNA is TGTGCCAGCAGCCGGCGAGGGTGCGAGCAGTACTTC.

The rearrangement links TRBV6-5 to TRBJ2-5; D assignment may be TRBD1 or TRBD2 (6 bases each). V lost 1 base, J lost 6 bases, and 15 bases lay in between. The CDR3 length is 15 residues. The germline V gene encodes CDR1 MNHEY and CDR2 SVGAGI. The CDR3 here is CASSYLTGAPQTQYF. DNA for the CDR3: TGTGCCAGCAGTTACTTAACGGGGGCTCCGCAGACCCAGTACTTC.

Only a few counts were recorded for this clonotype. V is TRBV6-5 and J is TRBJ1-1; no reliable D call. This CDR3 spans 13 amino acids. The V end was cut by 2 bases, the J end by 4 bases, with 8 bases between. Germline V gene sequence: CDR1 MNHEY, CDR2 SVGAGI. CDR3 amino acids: CASSYGSGTEAFF. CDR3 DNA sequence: TGTGCCAGCAGTTACGGGAGCGGCACTGAAGCTTTCTTT.

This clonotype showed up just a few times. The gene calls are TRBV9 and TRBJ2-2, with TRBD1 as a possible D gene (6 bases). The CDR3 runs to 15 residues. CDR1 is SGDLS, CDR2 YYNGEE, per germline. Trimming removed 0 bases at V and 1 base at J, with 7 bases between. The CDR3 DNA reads TGTGCCAGCAGCGTAGGGACAGAGAACACCGGGGAGCTGTTTTTT. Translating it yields CASSVGTENTGELFF. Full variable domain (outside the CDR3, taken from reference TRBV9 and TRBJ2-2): DSGVTQTPKHLITATGQRVTLRCSPRSGDLSVYWYQQSLDQGLQFLIQYYNGEERAKGNILERFSAQQFPDLHSELNLSSLELGDSALYFCASSVGTENTGELFFGEGSRLTVL.

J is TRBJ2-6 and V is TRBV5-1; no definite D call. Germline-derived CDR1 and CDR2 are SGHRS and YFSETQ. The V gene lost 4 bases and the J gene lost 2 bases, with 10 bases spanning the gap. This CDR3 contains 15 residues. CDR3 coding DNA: TGCGCCAGCAGCCGAGAGGTCCCTGGGGCCAACGTCCTGACTTTC. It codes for CASSREVPGANVLTF.

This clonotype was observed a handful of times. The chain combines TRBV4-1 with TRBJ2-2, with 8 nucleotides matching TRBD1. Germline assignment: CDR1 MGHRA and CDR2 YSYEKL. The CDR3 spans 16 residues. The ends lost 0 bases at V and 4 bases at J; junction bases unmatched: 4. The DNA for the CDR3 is TGCGCCAGCAGCCAAGAGACAGGGGAGTTCACCGGGGAGCTGTTTTTT. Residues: CASSQETGEFTGELFF.

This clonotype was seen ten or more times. The CDR3 nucleotides read TGTGCCAGCAGCGTAGGGGGACTAGCGGCGAATACGCAGTATTTT. This sequence encodes CASSVGGLAANTQYF. This chain links TRBV9 with TRBJ2-3, with 11 nucleotides matching TRBD2. CDR3 length equals 15 residues. Germline V gives CDR1 SGDLS, CDR2 YYNGEE. With 0 bases clipped from V and 7 bases from J, the junction kept 4 bases outside the gene matches.

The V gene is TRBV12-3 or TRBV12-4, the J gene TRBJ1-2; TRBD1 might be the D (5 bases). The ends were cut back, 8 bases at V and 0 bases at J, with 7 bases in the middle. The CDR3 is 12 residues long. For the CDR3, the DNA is TGTGCCAGCGGGGCCTCTAACTATGGCTACACCTTC. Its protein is CASGASNYGYTF.

Here the CDR3 reads CSARDLLAGSSYNEQFF. The CDR3, as DNA: TGCAGTGCTAGAGATCTGTTAGCGGGGAGCTCCTACAATGAGCAGTTCTTC. The chain joins TRBV20-1 to TRBJ2-1, with 8 bases aligning to TRBD2. V lost 0 bases to trimming and J lost 0 bases; unmatched junction nucleotides: 7. Germline assignment: CDR1 DFQATT and CDR2 SNEGSKA (reference sequence). The CDR3 spans 17 residues.

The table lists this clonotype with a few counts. The CDR3, as DNA: TGTGCCAGCAGCGTAGGGACTAGAGTCTTTAGTGAAGTTCATGAGCAGTTCTTC. Its protein is CASSVGTRVFSEVHEQFF. The chain combines TRBV9 with TRBJ2-1; TRBD2 agrees at 7 bases. After removal of 0 bases from V and 8 bases from J, the junction contained 17 bases not matched to a gene. The germline gives CDR1 SGDLS, CDR2 YYNGEE. This CDR3 comprises 18 residues.

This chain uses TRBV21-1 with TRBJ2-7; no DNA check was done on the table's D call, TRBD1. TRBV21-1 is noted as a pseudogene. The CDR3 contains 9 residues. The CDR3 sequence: CASSKVGGF. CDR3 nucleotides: TGTGCCAGCAGCAAAGTCGGGGGCTTC.

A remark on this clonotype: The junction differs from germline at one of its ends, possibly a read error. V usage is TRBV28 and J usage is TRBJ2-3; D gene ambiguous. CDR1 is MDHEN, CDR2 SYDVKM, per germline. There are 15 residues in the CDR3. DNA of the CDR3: TGTGCCAGCAGTTTTGGGCACCGCGGCACAGAGACGCAGTATTTT. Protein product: CASSFGHRGTETQYF.

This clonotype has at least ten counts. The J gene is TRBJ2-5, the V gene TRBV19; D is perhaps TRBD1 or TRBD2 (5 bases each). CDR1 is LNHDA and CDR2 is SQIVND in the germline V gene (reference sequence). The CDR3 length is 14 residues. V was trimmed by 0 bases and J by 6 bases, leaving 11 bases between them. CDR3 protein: CASSIDHRRKTQYF. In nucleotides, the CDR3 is TGTGCCAGTAGTATAGATCACAGGAGGAAGACCCAGTACTTC.